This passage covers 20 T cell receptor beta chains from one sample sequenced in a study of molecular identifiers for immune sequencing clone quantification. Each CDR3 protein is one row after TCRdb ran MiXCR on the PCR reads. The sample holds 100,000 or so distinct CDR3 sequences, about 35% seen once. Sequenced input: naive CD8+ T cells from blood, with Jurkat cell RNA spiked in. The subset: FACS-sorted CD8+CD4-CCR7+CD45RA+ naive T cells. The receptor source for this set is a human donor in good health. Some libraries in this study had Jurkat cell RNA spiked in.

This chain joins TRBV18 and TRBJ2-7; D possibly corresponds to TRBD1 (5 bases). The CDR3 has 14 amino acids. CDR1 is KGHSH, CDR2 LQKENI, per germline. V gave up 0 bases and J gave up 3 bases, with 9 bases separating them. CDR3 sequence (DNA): TGTGCCAGCTCACCACCTAACAGGTTCTACGAGCAGTACTTC. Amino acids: CASSPPNRFYEQYF.

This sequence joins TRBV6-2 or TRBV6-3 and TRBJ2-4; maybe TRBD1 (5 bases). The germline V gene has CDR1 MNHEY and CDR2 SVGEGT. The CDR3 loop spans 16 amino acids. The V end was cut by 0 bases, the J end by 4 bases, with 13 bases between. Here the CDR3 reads CASSYSIRAPKNIQYF. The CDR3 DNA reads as TGTGCCAGCAGTTACTCGATCAGGGCACCAAAAAACATTCAGTACTTC.

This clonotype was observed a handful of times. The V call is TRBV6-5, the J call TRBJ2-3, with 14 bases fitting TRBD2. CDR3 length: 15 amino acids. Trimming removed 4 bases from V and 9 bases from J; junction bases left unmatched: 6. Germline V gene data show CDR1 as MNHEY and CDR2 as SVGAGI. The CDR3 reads CASSSGTSGSGTQYF. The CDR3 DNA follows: TGTGCCAGCAGTTCCGGGACTAGCGGGAGTGGAACGCAGTATTTT.

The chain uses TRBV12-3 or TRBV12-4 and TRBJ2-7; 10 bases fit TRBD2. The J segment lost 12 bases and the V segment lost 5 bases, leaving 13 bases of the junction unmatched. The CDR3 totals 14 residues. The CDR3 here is CASSHLGGLAGVYF. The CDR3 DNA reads TGTGCCAGCAGTCACCTAGGGGGGCTAGCGGGAGTGTACTTC.

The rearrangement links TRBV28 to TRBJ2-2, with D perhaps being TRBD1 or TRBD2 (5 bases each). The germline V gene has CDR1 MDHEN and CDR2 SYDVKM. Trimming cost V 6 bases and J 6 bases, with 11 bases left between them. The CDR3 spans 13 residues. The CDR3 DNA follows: TGTGCCAGCAGGGTTCAGGGAGCCGGGGAGCTGTTTTTT. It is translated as CASRVQGAGELFF.

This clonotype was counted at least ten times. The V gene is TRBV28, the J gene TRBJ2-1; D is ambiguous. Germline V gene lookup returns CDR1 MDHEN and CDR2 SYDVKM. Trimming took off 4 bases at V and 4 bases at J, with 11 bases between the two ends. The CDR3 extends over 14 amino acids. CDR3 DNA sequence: TGTGCCAGCAGTTACCGACTCATTTACAATGAGCAGTTCTTC. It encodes CASSYRLIYNEQFF.

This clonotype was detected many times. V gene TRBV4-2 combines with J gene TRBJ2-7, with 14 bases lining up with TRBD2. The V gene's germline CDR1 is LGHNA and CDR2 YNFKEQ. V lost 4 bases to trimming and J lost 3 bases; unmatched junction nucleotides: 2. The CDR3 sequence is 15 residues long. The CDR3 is CASSPGLAGGYEQYF. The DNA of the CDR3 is TGTGCCAGCAGCCCAGGACTAGCGGGGGGCTACGAGCAGTACTTC.

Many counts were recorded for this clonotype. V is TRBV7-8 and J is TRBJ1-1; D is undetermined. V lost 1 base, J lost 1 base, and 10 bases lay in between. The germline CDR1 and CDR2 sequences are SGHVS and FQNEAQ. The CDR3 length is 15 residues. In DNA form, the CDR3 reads TGTGCCAGCAGCTTAGTCCCTGGCCGGAACACTGAAGCTTTCTTT. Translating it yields CASSLVPGRNTEAFF.

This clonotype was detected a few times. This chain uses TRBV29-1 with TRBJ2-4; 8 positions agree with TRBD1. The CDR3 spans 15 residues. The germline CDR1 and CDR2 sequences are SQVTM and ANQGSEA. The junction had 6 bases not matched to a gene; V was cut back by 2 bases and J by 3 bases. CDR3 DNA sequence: TGCAGCGTTGAAAAGACAGGGGATAGCAAAAACATTCAGTACTTC. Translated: CSVEKTGDSKNIQYF.

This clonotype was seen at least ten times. DNA for the CDR3: TGCAGCGTGCGCAGGGTAGGAGATACGCAGTATTTT. Encoded protein: CSVRRVGDTQYF. V and J are TRBV29-1 and TRBJ2-3, with TRBD1 as a possible D gene (5 bases). Trimming left V 6 bases short and J 5 bases short, with 12 bases between. The germline V gene has CDR1 SQVTM and CDR2 ANQGSEA. The CDR3 totals 12 residues.

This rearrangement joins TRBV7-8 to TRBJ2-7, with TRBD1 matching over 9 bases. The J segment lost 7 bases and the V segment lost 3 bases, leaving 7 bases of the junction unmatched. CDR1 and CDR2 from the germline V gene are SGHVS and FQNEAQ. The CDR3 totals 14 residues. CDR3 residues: CASSFYGQGMEQYF. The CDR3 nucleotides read TGTGCCAGCAGCTTTTACGGACAGGGGATGGAGCAGTACTTC.

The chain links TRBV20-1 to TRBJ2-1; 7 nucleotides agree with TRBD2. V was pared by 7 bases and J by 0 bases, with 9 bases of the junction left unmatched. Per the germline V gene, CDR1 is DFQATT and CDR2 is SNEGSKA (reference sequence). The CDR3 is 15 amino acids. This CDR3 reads CSGLGLADSYNEQFF. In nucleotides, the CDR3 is TGCAGTGGGCTGGGGCTAGCGGACTCCTACAATGAGCAGTTCTTC.

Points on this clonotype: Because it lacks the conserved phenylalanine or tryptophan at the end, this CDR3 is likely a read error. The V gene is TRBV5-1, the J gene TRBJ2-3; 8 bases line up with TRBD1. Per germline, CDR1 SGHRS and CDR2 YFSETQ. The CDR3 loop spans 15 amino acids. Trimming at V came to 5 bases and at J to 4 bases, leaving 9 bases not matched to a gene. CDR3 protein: CASRPTDREADTQYL. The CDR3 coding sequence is TGCGCCAGCAGACCGACGGACAGGGAGGCAGATACGCAGTATTTG.

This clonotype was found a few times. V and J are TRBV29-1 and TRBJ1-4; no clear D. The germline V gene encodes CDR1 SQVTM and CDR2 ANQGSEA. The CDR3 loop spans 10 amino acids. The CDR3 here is CNPLGEKLFF. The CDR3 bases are TGCAACCCCCTGGGAGAAAAACTGTTTTTT. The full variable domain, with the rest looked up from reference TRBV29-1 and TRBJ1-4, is SAVISQKPSRDICQRGTSLTIQCQVDSQVTMMFWYRQQPGQSLTLIATANQGSEATYESGFVIDKFPISRPNLTFSTLTVSNMSPEDSSIYLCNPLGEKLFFGSGTQLSVL.

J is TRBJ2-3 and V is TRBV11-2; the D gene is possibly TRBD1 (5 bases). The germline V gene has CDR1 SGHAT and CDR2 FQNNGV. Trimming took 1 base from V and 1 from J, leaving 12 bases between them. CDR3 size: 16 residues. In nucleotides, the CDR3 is TGTGCCAGCAGCTTAGGTTCTGGACACGGCACAGATACGCAGTATTTT. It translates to CASSLGSGHGTDTQYF.

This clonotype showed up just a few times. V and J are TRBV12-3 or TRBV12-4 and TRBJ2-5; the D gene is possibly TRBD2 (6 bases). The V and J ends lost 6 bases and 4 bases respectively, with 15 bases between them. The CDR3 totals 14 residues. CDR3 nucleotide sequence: TGTGCCAGCAGGTACGATCTCGGGAGAGAGACCCAGTACTTC. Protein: CASRYDLGRETQYF.

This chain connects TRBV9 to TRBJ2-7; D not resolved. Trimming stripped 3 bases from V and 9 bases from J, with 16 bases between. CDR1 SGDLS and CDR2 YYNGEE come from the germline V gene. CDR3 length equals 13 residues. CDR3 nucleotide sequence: TGTGCCAGCAGCGCGGCAGATGGGGTTGTGCAGTACTTC. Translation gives CASSAADGVVQYF.

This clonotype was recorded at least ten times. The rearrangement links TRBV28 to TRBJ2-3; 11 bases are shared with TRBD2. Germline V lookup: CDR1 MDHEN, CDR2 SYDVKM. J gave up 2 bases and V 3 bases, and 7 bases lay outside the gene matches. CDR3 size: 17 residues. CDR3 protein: CASSFPKTSGNTDTQYF. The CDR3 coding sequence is TGTGCCAGCAGTTTCCCGAAGACTAGCGGGAACACAGATACGCAGTATTTT.

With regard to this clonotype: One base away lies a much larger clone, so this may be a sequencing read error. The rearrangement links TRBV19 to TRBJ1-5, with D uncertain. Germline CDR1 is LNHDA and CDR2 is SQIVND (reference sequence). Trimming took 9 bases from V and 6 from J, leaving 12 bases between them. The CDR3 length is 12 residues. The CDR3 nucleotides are TGTGCCAGAGGTAAAGATACTCAGCCCCAGCATTTT. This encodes CARGKDTQPQHF.

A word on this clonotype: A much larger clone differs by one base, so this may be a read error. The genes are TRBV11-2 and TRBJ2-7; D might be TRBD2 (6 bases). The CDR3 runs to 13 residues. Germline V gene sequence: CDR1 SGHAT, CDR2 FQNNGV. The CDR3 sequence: CASSGVRGYEQSF. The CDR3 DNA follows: TGTGCCAGCTCGGGGGTCCGGGGATACGAGCAGTCCTTC.